What follows are 15 T cell receptor beta chains derived from one specimen sequenced in a study of T cell responses to AZD1222 COVID-19 vaccine. Profiled with immunoSEQ multiplex PCR; TCRdb holds only in-frame clones, not every one. The table records roughly 36,000 clones, less than 90% of them present only once. Sample: peripheral blood, taken on day 0 of AZD1222 vaccination. All receptors come from an adult in good health.

This clone has just one count. This chain joins TRBV10-3 and TRBJ2-7; D not certain. From germline, CDR1 is ENHRY and CDR2 SYGVKD. The CDR3 length is 13 residues. V was trimmed by 0 bases and J by 2 bases, leaving 5 bases between them. CDR3 sequence reads: CAISESHPYEQYF. In nucleotides, the CDR3 is TGTGCCATCAGTGAGTCGCACCCCTACGAGCAGTACTTC.

The chain has TRBV10-3 and TRBJ2-7; TRBD2 is a possible D gene (6 bases). The CDR3 has 13 amino acids. Germline V gene sequence: CDR1 ENHRY, CDR2 SYGVKD. With 4 bases removed from V and 5 bases from J, the gap between germline ends came to 12 bases. The DNA of the CDR3 is TGTGCCATCAGTGGTCTGAGGGAGGACGAGCAGTACTTC. Amino acid sequence: CAISGLREDEQYF.

This clone is a singleton in its sample. The chain combines TRBV5-4 with TRBJ1-1; no clear D gene. Trimming shortened V by 2 bases and J by 1 base, and 12 bases separated the two germline ends. The CDR3 has 15 amino acids. Germline CDR1 is SGHNT and CDR2 is YYREEE (reference sequence). The CDR3 sequence: CASSFTRWPNTEAFF. The CDR3 coding sequence is TGTGCCAGCAGCTTCACTCGCTGGCCGAACACTGAAGCTTTCTTT.

This clone was seen a single time. The rearrangement joins TRBV15 to TRBJ2-2; D is unclear. Germline loops: CDR1 LNHNV, CDR2 YYDKDF (reference sequence). V lost 1 base, J lost 5 bases, and 11 bases lay in between. The CDR3 is 15 amino acids. Here the CDR3 reads CATSRGSRGTGELFF. CDR3 sequence (DNA): TGTGCCACCAGCAGAGGATCACGTGGAACCGGGGAGCTGTTTTTT.

This rearrangement joins TRBV10-3 to TRBJ1-2; the match to TRBD1 covers 7 bases. The CDR3 runs to 15 residues. Germline assignment: CDR1 ENHRY and CDR2 SYGVKD. The J segment lost 6 bases and the V segment lost 3 bases, leaving 10 bases of the junction unmatched. CDR3 in amino acids: CAISDGTVGADGYTF. The CDR3 nucleotides read TGTGCCATCAGTGACGGGACAGTGGGGGCTGATGGCTACACCTTC.

This clone occurred once. This rearrangement joins TRBV5-1 to TRBJ1-2, with a possible D match to TRBD1 (5 bases). The CDR3 is 15 residues long. Between the trimmed V and J ends, which lost 0 bases and 6 bases, there was a span of 15 bases. Germline V gene sequence: CDR1 SGHRS, CDR2 YFSETQ. The CDR3 DNA reads TGCGCCAGCAGCTTGGTGTTTGGGCAGGGCCATGGCTACACCTTC. Residues: CASSLVFGQGHGYTF. Combining the CDR3 with reference TRBV5-1 and TRBJ1-2 gives the whole variable domain KAGVTQTPRYLIKTRGQQVTLSCSPISGHRSVSWYQQTPGQGLQFLFEYFSETQRNKGNFPGRFSGRQFSNSRSEMNVSTLELGDSALYLCASSLVFGQGHGYTFGSGTRLTVV.

The chain has TRBV7-9 and TRBJ2-1; D gene unclear. CDR3 length: 13 amino acids. Germline assignment: CDR1 SEHNR and CDR2 FQNEAQ (reference sequence). Trimming pared 1 base from V and 9 bases from J, leaving 10 bases between. DNA of the CDR3: TGTGCCAGCAGCTTAGAGACCGCGTCTGAGCAGTTCTTC. Its protein product is CASSLETASEQFF.

This clone was seen once. The chain employs TRBV19 and TRBJ1-2; D is possibly TRBD1 (6 bases). Trimming took off 10 bases at V and 5 bases at J, with 17 bases between the two ends. The CDR3 has 13 amino acids. CDR1 is LNHDA and CDR2 is SQIVND in the germline V gene (reference sequence). The CDR3 here is CAISRARGYGYTF. CDR3 sequence (DNA): TGTGCCATCTCGAGGGCCAGGGGTTATGGCTACACCTTC.

V usage is TRBV24-1 and J usage is TRBJ2-1, with D tentatively TRBD2 (5 bases). Germline V gene sequence: CDR1 KGHDR, CDR2 SFDVKD. V lost 5 bases and J 2 bases, leaving 9 bases between the germline ends. The CDR3 consists of 14 residues. The CDR3 DNA sequence: TGTGCCACCAGTGCACGCGGGCCCTACAATGAGCAGTTCTTC. The encoded protein is CATSARGPYNEQFF.

This clone appeared once. The rearrangement uses TRBV4-2 and TRBJ2-7, with D possibly matching TRBD2 (6 bases). This CDR3 comprises 12 residues. Germline CDR1 reads LGHNA; CDR2 reads YNFKEQ. The V and J ends lost 4 bases and 4 bases respectively, with 8 bases between them. The CDR3 sequence is CASSPGGYEQYF. As DNA, the CDR3 is TGTGCCAGCAGCCCCGGAGGGTACGAGCAGTACTTC.

In this sample, this clone turned up once. The V call is TRBV11-2, the J call TRBJ2-7; tentative D call: TRBD2 (6 bases). Germline assignment: CDR1 SGHAT and CDR2 FQNNGV. The V end lost 9 bases, the J end lost 3 bases, and 15 bases lay between the germline ends. This CDR3 has 13 residues. The CDR3 spells CASASGQGYEQYF. The CDR3 DNA follows: TGTGCCAGTGCCAGCGGGCAGGGCTACGAGCAGTACTTC.

Only a few counts were recorded for this clone. Other DNA sequences within the sample encode an identical CDR3. The genes are TRBV6-5 and TRBJ1-6; possible D gene TRBD1, 5 bases. CDR3 length equals 15 residues. V lost 0 bases to trimming and J lost 6 bases, with 9 bases between them. CDR1 is MNHEY, CDR2 SVGAGI, per germline. CDR3 loop: CASSYSSGPNSPLHF. CDR3 bases: TGTGCCAGCAGTTACTCGTCGGGACCTAATTCACCCCTCCACTTT.

The chain is built from TRBV5-4 and TRBJ1-6; unclear D gene. This CDR3 spans 15 amino acids. The germline gives CDR1 SGHNT, CDR2 YYREEE (reference sequence). The ends were cut back, 2 bases at V and 5 bases at J, with 11 bases in the middle. DNA of the CDR3: TGTGCCAGCAGCTTATTTCAATACAATAATTCACCCCTCCACTTT. Encoded protein: CASSLFQYNNSPLHF.

CDR3 nucleotides: TGTGCCATCAGTGATCCCGGGGTGAACACTGAAGCTTTCTTT. It codes for CAISDPGVNTEAFF. The gene calls are TRBV10-3 and TRBJ1-1, with D unresolved. The ends were cut back, 3 bases at V and 0 bases at J, with 8 bases in the middle. The germline V gene encodes CDR1 ENHRY and CDR2 SYGVKD. The CDR3 consists of 14 residues.

The V and J genes are TRBV18 and TRBJ2-3; D gene ambiguous. CDR1 and CDR2 from the germline V gene are KGHSH and LQKENI. Trimming shortened V by 3 bases and J by 0 bases, and 7 bases separated the two germline ends. The CDR3 runs 14 residues. CDR3 region: CASSPESSTDTQYF. CDR3 in DNA: TGTGCCAGCTCACCGGAGAGTAGCACAGATACGCAGTATTTT.